In this sample, the clone carrying this T cell receptor (beta chain) turned up a few times. The data originate from a study of blood T cell repertoires in COVID-19. Study information: COVID-19 samples from acute and convalescent phases originated in the United States, Italy and Spain. Nucleic acid was either cDNA or gDNA, and it came from T cells, B-cell-depleted T cells, or PBMCs.

Sequencing was performed with immunoSEQ multiplex PCR; in TCRdb, only in-frame clones are kept and a portion is missing. Of tens of thousands of clones in the sample, over 60% were seen once. The CDR3 totals 15 residues. Trimming shortened V by 1 base and J by 7 bases, and 14 bases separated the two germline ends. Germline CDR1 SGHTA, CDR2 FQGNSA. The clonotype originates from a human donor in a cohort sampled during active COVID-19. Sequenced: peripheral blood. The chain joins TRBV7-2 to TRBJ2-1; D is ambiguous. CDR3 amino acids: CASSLVGGVGNEQFF. Here the CDR3 DNA reads TGTGCCAGCAGCTTAGTAGGCGGAGTGGGTAATGAGCAGTTCTTC.